The T cell receptor (beta chain) under discussion was sequenced for a study of CD8+CD57+ T cells in acquired aplastic anemia. The overall study: Sorted cells (CD4+ and CD8+) yielded DNA amounts that averaged approximately 3 ug.

For CDR3 and TCR beta VDJ profiling, genomic DNA was the template used. Each CDR3 protein is one row after TCRdb ran MiXCR on the reads. The sample includes around 430,000 distinct CDR3 sequences, around 30% of them seen just once. Concerning this clonotype: The germline gene is not matched at one end of the junction; a read error may be the cause.

CD8+CD57+ cell expansion, shown by flow cytometry, had occurred in the patients selected for sequencing. This CDR3 has 13 amino acids. Germline V CDR1 and CDR2: GTSNPN, SVGIG (reference sequence). The chain has TRBV30 and TRBJ1-2, with 10 nucleotides matching TRBD1. The receptor's source is a human donor with aplastic anemia. The source material was sorted CD4+, CD8+, or CD8+CD57+ T cells (not recorded which) from PBMCs. The CDR3 reads CARSTGTGVGYTF. CDR3 in DNA: TGTGCCCGGAGTACCGGGACAGGGGTTGGCTACACCTTC.